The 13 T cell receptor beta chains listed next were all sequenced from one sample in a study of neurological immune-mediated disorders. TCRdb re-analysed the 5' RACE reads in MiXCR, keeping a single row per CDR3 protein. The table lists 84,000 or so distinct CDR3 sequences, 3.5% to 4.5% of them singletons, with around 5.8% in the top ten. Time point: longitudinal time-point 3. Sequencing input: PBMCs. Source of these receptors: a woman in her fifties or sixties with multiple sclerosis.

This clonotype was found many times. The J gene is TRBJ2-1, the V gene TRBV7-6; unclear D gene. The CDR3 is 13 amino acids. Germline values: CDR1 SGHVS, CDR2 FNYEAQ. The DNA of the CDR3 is TGTGCAACCGGAATACTCCTCTACAATGAGCAGTTCTTC. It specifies CATGILLYNEQFF.

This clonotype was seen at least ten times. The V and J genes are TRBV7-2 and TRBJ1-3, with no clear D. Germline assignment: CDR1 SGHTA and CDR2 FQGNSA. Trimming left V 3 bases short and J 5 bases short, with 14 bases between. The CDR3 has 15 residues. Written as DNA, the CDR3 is TGTGCCAGCAGCTTCGGGCCCGTTGGGAGAAACACCATATATTTT. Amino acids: CASSFGPVGRNTIYF.

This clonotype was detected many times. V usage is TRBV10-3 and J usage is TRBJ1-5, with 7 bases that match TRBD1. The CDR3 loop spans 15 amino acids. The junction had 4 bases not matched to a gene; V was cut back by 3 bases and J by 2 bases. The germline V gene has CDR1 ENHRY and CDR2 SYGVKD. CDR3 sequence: CAISENGQGNQPQHF. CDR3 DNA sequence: TGTGCCATCAGTGAAAACGGACAGGGCAATCAGCCCCAGCATTTT.

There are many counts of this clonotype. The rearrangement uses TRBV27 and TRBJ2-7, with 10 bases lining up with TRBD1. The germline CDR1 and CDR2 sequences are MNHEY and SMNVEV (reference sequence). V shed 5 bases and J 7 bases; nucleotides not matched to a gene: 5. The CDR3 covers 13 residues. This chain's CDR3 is CASSTRTGGEQYF. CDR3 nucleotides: TGTGCCAGCAGTACCCGGACAGGGGGGGAGCAGTACTTC.

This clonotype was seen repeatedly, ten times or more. DNA for the CDR3: TGCGCCAGCAGCCAAGATTCGGGGGGCTACTGGGGTGAGCAGTACTTC. Residues: CASSQDSGGYWGEQYF. The chain combines TRBV4-1 with TRBJ2-7, with D perhaps matching TRBD2 (7 bases). V was clipped by 0 bases and J by 7 bases, with 19 bases between them. CDR1 and CDR2 from the germline V gene are MGHRA and YSYEKL. This CDR3 has 16 residues.

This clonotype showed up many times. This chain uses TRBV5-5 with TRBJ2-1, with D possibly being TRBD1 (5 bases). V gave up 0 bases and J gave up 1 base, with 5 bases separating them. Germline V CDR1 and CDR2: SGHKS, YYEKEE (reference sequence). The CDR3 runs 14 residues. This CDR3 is CASSLGQSYNEQFF. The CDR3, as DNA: TGTGCCAGCAGCTTGGGACAGTCCTACAATGAGCAGTTCTTC.

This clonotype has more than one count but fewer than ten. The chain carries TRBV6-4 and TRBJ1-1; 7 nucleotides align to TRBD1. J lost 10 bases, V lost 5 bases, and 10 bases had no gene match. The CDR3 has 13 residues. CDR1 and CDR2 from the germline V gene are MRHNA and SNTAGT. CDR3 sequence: CASSNRQGGTAFF. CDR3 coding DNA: TGTGCCAGCAGTAACCGACAGGGAGGGACAGCTTTCTTT.

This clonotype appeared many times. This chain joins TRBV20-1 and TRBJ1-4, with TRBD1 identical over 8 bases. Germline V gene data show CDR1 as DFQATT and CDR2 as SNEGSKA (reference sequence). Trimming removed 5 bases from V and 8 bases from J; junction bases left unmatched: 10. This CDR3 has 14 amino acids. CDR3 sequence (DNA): TGCAGTGCTTACGCAGGGGGCGAAGGAGAAAAACTGTTTTTT. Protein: CSAYAGGEGEKLFF.

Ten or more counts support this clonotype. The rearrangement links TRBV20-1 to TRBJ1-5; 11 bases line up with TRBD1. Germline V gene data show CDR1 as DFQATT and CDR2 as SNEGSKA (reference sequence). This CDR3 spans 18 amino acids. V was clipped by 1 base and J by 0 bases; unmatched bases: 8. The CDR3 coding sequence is TGCAGTGCTAGAGGTTGGGACAGGGGGTTAGGTAGCAATCAGCCCCAGCATTTT. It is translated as CSARGWDRGLGSNQPQHF.

The chain's CDR3 is CASSPEQGLTREQYF. Here the CDR3 DNA reads TGTGCCAGCAGCCCCGAACAGGGTTTAACACGCGAGCAGTACTTC. The chain has TRBV7-6 and TRBJ2-7; D perhaps matches TRBD1 (6 bases). Between the trimmed V and J ends, which lost 5 bases and 6 bases, there was a span of 20 bases. Per the germline V gene, CDR1 is SGHVS and CDR2 is FNYEAQ. This CDR3 has 15 residues.

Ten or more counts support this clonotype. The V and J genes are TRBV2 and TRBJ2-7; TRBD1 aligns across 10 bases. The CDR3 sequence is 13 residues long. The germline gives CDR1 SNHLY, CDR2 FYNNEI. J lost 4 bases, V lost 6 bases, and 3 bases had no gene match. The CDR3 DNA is TGTGCCAGCAGACCGGGACAGGGGTACGAGCAGTACTTC. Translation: CASRPGQGYEQYF.

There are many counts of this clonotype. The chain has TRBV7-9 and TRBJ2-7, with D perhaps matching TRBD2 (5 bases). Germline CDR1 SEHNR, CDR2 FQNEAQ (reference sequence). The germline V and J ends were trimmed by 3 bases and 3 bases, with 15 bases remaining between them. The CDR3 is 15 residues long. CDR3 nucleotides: TGTGCCAGCAGCTTCGTTGGACTGAGGGTCTACGAGCAGTACTTC. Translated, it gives CASSFVGLRVYEQYF. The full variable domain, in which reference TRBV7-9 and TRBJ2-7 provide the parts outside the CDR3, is DTGVSQNPRHKITKRGQNVTFRCDPISEHNRLYWYRQTLGQGPEFLTYFQNEAQLEKSRLLSDRFSAERPKGSFSTLEIQRTEQGDSAMYLCASSFVGLRVYEQYFGPGTRLTVT.

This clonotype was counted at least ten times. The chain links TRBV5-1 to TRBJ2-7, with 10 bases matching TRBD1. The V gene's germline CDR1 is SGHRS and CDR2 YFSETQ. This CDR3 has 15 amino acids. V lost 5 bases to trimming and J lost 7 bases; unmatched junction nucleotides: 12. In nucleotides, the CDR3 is TGCGCCAGCAGTTATTCCGGGACAGGGGTTTTGGAGCAGTACTTC. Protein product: CASSYSGTGVLEQYF.